The 17 T cell receptor beta chains presented below share a single source sample, sequenced in a study of CXCR3-negative and CXCR3-positive naive CD8 T cells. UMI-labeled 5' RACE yielded the TRB cDNA libraries. Following a re-call of the 5' RACE reads, TCRdb has one entry per CDR3 protein and lacks DNA. This repertoire comprises roughly 90,000 distinct CDR3 sequences; its ten largest clones make up 1.7%. The sequenced material came from naive CXCR3- CD8+ T cells from blood. The subset: CD45RO-CCR7+CD27+CD95- naive CD8+ T cells lacking CXCR3 (TNR3-). The source of these receptors is a human donor in good health. Some clones in this sample may be carry-over from other donors' samples.

The chain uses TRBV25-1 and TRBJ1-5; TCRdb reports TRBD1, a call that lacks DNA to check it against. CDR3 length equals 14 residues. The germline CDR1 and CDR2 sequences are MGHDK and SYGVNS. The CDR3 spells CASSADRSNQPQHF.

V usage is TRBV27 and J usage is TRBJ2-3; TCRdb reports TRBD1, a call that lacks DNA to check it against. CDR1 MNHEY and CDR2 SMNVEV come from the germline V gene (reference sequence). The CDR3 length is 15 residues. The CDR3 region is CASTNKDRSTDTQYF.

The chain couples TRBV11-2 to TRBJ2-7; the TCRdb call, TRBD1, lacks DNA for checking. CDR3 length equals 13 residues. The germline CDR1 and CDR2 sequences are SGHAT and FQNNGV. The CDR3 sequence is CASSYDRAYEQYF.

Here the CDR3 reads CASSLDGRTSSYNEQFF. This chain uses TRBV7-2 with TRBJ2-1; as DNA is missing, the TRBD2 call by TCRdb cannot be tested. Per the germline V gene, CDR1 is SGHTA and CDR2 is FQGNSA. The CDR3 covers 17 residues.

The genes are TRBV12-3 or TRBV12-4 and TRBJ1-1; TCRdb indicates TRBD1, and absent DNA this call remains unverified. The CDR3 consists of 15 residues. CDR3 sequence: CASSFGPPVNTEAFF.

The chain uses TRBV28 and TRBJ1-5; TCRdb indicates TRBD1, and absent DNA this call remains unverified. The CDR3 is 16 amino acids. Germline V CDR1 and CDR2: MDHEN, SYDVKM. The CDR3: CATGDTGRGSNQPQHF.

The J gene is TRBJ2-1, the V gene TRBV7-9; TCRdb outputs TRBD2, but without DNA this stays unchecked. CDR3 length: 14 residues. Germline values: CDR1 SEHNR, CDR2 FQNEAQ (reference sequence). CDR3 in amino acids: CASSYLAGENEQFF.

This chain joins TRBV7-8 and TRBJ1-1. The CDR3 has 13 residues. Germline V CDR1 and CDR2: SGHVS, FQNEAQ. CDR3 region: CASSLSPDTEAFF.

This chain links TRBV9 with TRBJ1-1. CDR1 is SGDLS and CDR2 is YYNGEE in the germline V gene. The CDR3 sequence is 13 residues long. The CDR3 loop is CASSVDGETEAFF.

This rearrangement joins TRBV15 to TRBJ2-1; the TRBD2 assignment by TCRdb is unverifiable without DNA. The germline gives CDR1 LNHNV, CDR2 YYDKDF (reference sequence). The CDR3 has 14 amino acids. CDR3 in amino acids: CATSRERALREQFF. Supplemented by reference TRBV15 and TRBJ2-1, the full variable domain reads DAMVIQNPRYQVTQFGKPVTLSCSQTLNHNVMYWYQQKSSQAPKLLFHYYDKDFNNEADTPDNFQSRRPNTSFCFLDIRSPGLGDTAMYLCATSRERALREQFFGPGTRLTVL.

The chain has TRBV5-1 and TRBJ2-7; absent DNA, TCRdb's TRBD1 call cannot be checked. The CDR3 consists of 16 residues. Germline V gives CDR1 SGHRS, CDR2 YFSETQ. The CDR3: CASSFRKIQGSYEQYF.

Here the CDR3 reads CASSLTGTSNEQFF. The chain joins TRBV14 to TRBJ2-1; no DNA is available, so the TRBD1 call from TCRdb remains unchecked. The CDR3 has 14 amino acids. CDR1 is SGHDN and CDR2 is FVKESK in the germline V gene. The entire variable domain, with the rest obtained from reference TRBV14 and TRBJ2-1, is as follows: EAGVTQFPSHSVIEKGQTVTLRCDPISGHDNLYWYRRVMGKEIKFLLHFVKESKQDESGMPNNRFLAERTGGTYSTLKVQPAELEDSGVYFCASSLTGTSNEQFFGPGTRLTVL.

The chain is built from TRBV29-1 and TRBJ2-1; TCRdb gives TRBD2 as the D gene, but with no DNA this cannot be confirmed. Per the germline V gene, CDR1 is SQVTM and CDR2 is ANQGSEA. The CDR3 covers 13 residues. The CDR3 loop reads CSVHSGGANEQFF.

This rearrangement joins TRBV12-3 or TRBV12-4 to TRBJ2-1; TCRdb picks TRBD2, but there is no DNA to check that call. The CDR3 sequence is 16 residues long. CDR3 protein: CASSYLGLAGGGEQFF.

The chain links TRBV4-1 to TRBJ2-7; TCRdb calls TRBD1, which cannot be checked without DNA. CDR1 and CDR2 from the germline V gene are MGHRA and YSYEKL. The CDR3 contains 15 residues. CDR3: CASSQAILDSYEQYF.

The rearrangement uses TRBV6-2 or TRBV6-3 and TRBJ2-1. The CDR3 sequence is 11 residues long. The V gene's germline CDR1 is MNHEY and CDR2 SVGEGT. CDR3 region: CASSYLDEQFF.

V and J are TRBV13 and TRBJ2-1; TCRdb names TRBD1, which stays unverified in the absence of DNA. Germline values: CDR1 PRHDT, CDR2 FYEKMQ (reference sequence). CDR3 length: 14 amino acids. CDR3 amino acids: CASGTGGTYNEQFF. Full variable domain (rest looked up from reference TRBV13 and TRBJ2-1): AAGVIQSPRHLIKEKRETATLKCYPIPRHDTVYWYQQGPGQDPQFLISFYEKMQSDKGSIPDRFSAQQFSDYHSELNMSSLELGDSALYFCASGTGGTYNEQFFGPGTRLTVL.